This entry concerns a single T cell receptor (beta chain). The source of the sample is a study of PD-L1 blockade in urothelial cancer. At the level of the study: Beginning at some point between 2014 and 2015, patients received atezolizumab, given as 1,200 mg intravenously every 3 weeks.

Generated by immunoSEQ multiplex PCR, the TCRdb table keeps only in-frame clones and is missing some. The data show over 75,000 clones, with roughly 90% seen just once and about 0.89% held by the top ten. Indicated time point: pretreatment peripheral blood. The source is a woman older than 75 with urothelial cancer. Sequencing was performed on PBMCs, taken around atezolizumab (anti-PD-L1) treatment.

The CDR3 spells CSEASGYEQYF. CDR3 sequence (DNA): TGCAGTGAGGCTAGCGGGTACGAGCAGTACTTC. The chain combines TRBV20-1 with TRBJ2-7; TRBD2 agrees at 8 bases. Germline V gene data show CDR1 as DFQATT and CDR2 as SNEGSKA (reference sequence). CDR3 length: 11 amino acids. J lost 4 bases, V lost 7 bases, and 3 bases had no gene match.